The 23 T cell receptor beta chains below were found in one sample sequenced in a study of blood T cell repertoires in COVID-19. TCRdb keeps only in-frame clones here, not all; method: immunoSEQ multiplex PCR. Among approximately 25,000 clones listed, roughly 91% were seen once. Input material: peripheral blood. These receptors were collected from a human donor with active COVID-19. The donor label of this sample is uncertain.

The rearrangement joins TRBV27 to TRBJ2-7; a possible D gene is TRBD1 (7 bases). Trimming pared 3 bases from V and 6 bases from J, leaving 12 bases between. CDR1 and CDR2 from the germline V gene are MNHEY and SMNVEV (reference sequence). CDR3 length: 13 amino acids. The CDR3 here is CASSLIQGGEQYF. CDR3 coding DNA: TGTGCCAGCAGTTTGATTCAGGGGGGCGAGCAGTACTTC.

This chain connects TRBV5-6 to TRBJ2-7; 11 bases line up with TRBD2. Germline V gene data show CDR1 as SGHDT and CDR2 as YYEEEE. The CDR3 has 16 amino acids. V dropped 4 bases and J dropped 7; count of bases not matched to a gene: 13. CDR3 sequence reads: CASSLGLAGGLGEQYF. CDR3 nucleotide sequence: TGTGCCAGCAGCCTAGGACTAGCGGGTGGTTTAGGGGAGCAGTACTTC. The entire variable domain, with the rest obtained from reference TRBV5-6 and TRBJ2-7, is as follows: DAGVTQSPTHLIKTRGQQVTLRCSPKSGHDTVSWYQQALGQGPQFIFQYYEEEERQRGNFPDRFSGHQFPNYSSELNVNALLLGDSALYLCASSLGLAGGLGEQYFGPGTRLTVT.

The J gene is TRBJ2-3, the V gene TRBV5-1, with 8 bases that match TRBD2. V gave up 0 bases and J gave up 3 bases; unmatched junction bases: 3. The CDR3 extends over 15 amino acids. Germline V CDR1 and CDR2: SGHRS, YFSETQ. The chain's CDR3 is CASSLAASGTDTQYF. The CDR3 DNA follows: TGCGCCAGCAGCTTGGCGGCTAGCGGGACAGATACGCAGTATTTT.

This clone was detected only once. The V call is TRBV30, the J call TRBJ1-3, with 9 bases fitting TRBD1. Germline trimming cut 4 bases from V and 7 bases from J; bases unmatched to any gene: 5. The CDR3 length is 13 residues. Germline V gives CDR1 GTSNPN, CDR2 SVGIG (reference sequence). CDR3 loop: CAWTDRGDNTIYF. In DNA form, the CDR3 reads TGTGCCTGGACCGACAGGGGGGACAACACCATATATTTT.

V gene TRBV5-6 combines with J gene TRBJ1-4; no clear D. This CDR3 spans 17 amino acids. Germline V lookup: CDR1 SGHDT, CDR2 YYEEEE. V lost 2 bases and J 4 bases, leaving 18 bases between the germline ends. The CDR3 loop is CASSLWVGLPSNEKLFF. The CDR3 bases are TGTGCCAGCAGCTTATGGGTCGGACTCCCAAGTAATGAAAAACTGTTTTTT. Full variable domain (remainder filled in from reference TRBV5-6 and TRBJ1-4): DAGVTQSPTHLIKTRGQQVTLRCSPKSGHDTVSWYQQALGQGPQFIFQYYEEEERQRGNFPDRFSGHQFPNYSSELNVNALLLGDSALYLCASSLWVGLPSNEKLFFGSGTQLSVL.

V gene TRBV18 combines with J gene TRBJ2-3, with 13 bases identical to TRBD2. With 2 bases clipped from V and 3 bases from J, the junction kept 2 bases outside the gene matches. CDR1 and CDR2 (germline): KGHSH, LQKENI. This CDR3 has 16 residues. CDR3 DNA sequence: TGTGCCAGCTCACCAGGGACTAGCGGGACGACAGATACGCAGTATTTT. Its protein product is CASSPGTSGTTDTQYF.

The J gene is TRBJ2-1, the V gene TRBV29-1; possibly TRBD1 for D (6 bases). Germline CDR1 SQVTM, CDR2 ANQGSEA. This CDR3 has 14 amino acids. V shed 7 bases and J shed 8 bases, with 21 bases lying between them. In DNA, the CDR3 is TGCAGCGCCCGGACAGCTTCCCCAGGGGATGAGCAGTTCTTC. It translates to CSARTASPGDEQFF.

The gene calls are TRBV6-5 and TRBJ1-5; D remains ambiguous. Germline V lookup: CDR1 MNHEY, CDR2 SVGAGI. The V gene lost 5 bases and the J gene lost 7 bases, with 9 bases spanning the gap. The CDR3 has 12 amino acids. CDR3 DNA: TGTGCCAGCAGTCGGGAGAGCCAGCCCCAGCATTTT. Amino acid sequence: CASSRESQPQHF.

This clone turned up a few times. The J gene is TRBJ2-1, the V gene TRBV12-3 or TRBV12-4, with D possibly TRBD1 on 6 matching bases. Trimming left V 5 bases short and J 4 bases short, with 9 bases between. This CDR3 spans 13 amino acids. The CDR3 DNA sequence: TGTGCCAGCAGTCCCGACAGGTACAATGAGCAGTTCTTC. Translating it yields CASSPDRYNEQFF.

The chain links TRBV3-1 (or the pseudogene TRBV3-2) to TRBJ1-3; tentative D call: TRBD1 (5 bases). CDR3 size: 13 residues. The germline gives CDR1 LGHDT, CDR2 YNNKEL (reference sequence). V lost 3 bases and J 4 bases, leaving 7 bases between the germline ends. CDR3: CASSQGLGNTIYF. The CDR3, as DNA: TGTGCCAGCAGCCAGGGGCTGGGAAACACCATATATTTT.

The chain is built from TRBV18 and TRBJ2-7; possibly TRBD1 for D (7 bases). The CDR3 contains 14 residues. V lost 3 bases and J lost 1, with 10 bases in between. Germline V CDR1 and CDR2: KGHSH, LQKENI. CDR3 bases: TGTGCCAGCTCACCGCAGGGGGGTTCCTACGAGCAGTACTTC. Translating gives CASSPQGGSYEQYF. The whole variable domain, filled in from reference TRBV18 and TRBJ2-7, reads NAGVMQNPRHLVRRRGQEARLRCSPMKGHSHVYWYRQLPEEGLKFMVYLQKENIIDESGMPKERFSAEFPKEGPSILRIQQVVRGDSAAYFCASSPQGGSYEQYFGPGTRLTVT.

This chain uses TRBV9 with TRBJ2-7; weak D call: TRBD2 (6 bases). The germline V gene has CDR1 SGDLS and CDR2 YYNGEE. V shed 2 bases and J shed 0 bases, with 9 bases lying between them. This CDR3 contains 14 residues. The CDR3 nucleotides are TGTGCCAGCAGCGTGAGGACTACCTCCTACGAGCAGTACTTC. It yields the protein CASSVRTTSYEQYF.

J is TRBJ1-2 and V is TRBV18; 9 nucleotides match TRBD1. Losses at the gene ends were 3 bases for V and 3 bases for J; bases not matched to a gene: 5. Germline CDR1 KGHSH, CDR2 LQKENI. The CDR3 loop spans 15 amino acids. The CDR3 loop reads CASSPDRGLYYGYTF. Written as DNA, the CDR3 is TGTGCCAGCTCACCGGACAGGGGATTATACTATGGCTACACCTTC.

V gene TRBV10-3 combines with J gene TRBJ2-2; 7 bases fit TRBD2. V shed 2 bases, J shed 4 bases, and the junction held 4 bases outside the gene matches. Germline CDR1 and CDR2: ENHRY and SYGVKD. The CDR3 contains 15 residues. In DNA, the CDR3 is TGTGCCATCAGTGAGACCACTAGCGTCACCGGGGAGCTGTTTTTT. This codes for CAISETTSVTGELFF.

The genes are TRBV7-2 and TRBJ2-7, with D perhaps matching TRBD2 (6 bases). The CDR3 length is 17 residues. V was cut by 1 base and J by 6 bases, with 22 bases left in between. Germline V gives CDR1 SGHTA, CDR2 FQGNSA. In DNA, the CDR3 is TGTGCCAGCAGCTTAGGGTTCGAGACGACATTCGGGAGCGAGCAGTACTTC. This sequence encodes CASSLGFETTFGSEQYF.

The V call is TRBV5-1, the J call TRBJ2-7; 8 nucleotides align to TRBD2. V trimming: 0 bases; J trimming: 4 bases; junction bases outside the gene matches: 9. The CDR3 has 16 residues. CDR1 and CDR2 from the germline V gene are SGHRS and YFSETQ. CDR3 bases: TGCGCCAGCAGCTTGGCTTCTGCGGGAGGTTGGTACGAGCAGTACTTC. Amino acids: CASSLASAGGWYEQYF.

V usage is TRBV5-1 and J usage is TRBJ2-5; maybe TRBD2 (5 bases). V lost 3 bases, J lost 4 bases, and 13 bases lay in between. CDR1 is SGHRS and CDR2 is YFSETQ in the germline V gene. The length of the CDR3 is 14 residues. The CDR3 coding sequence is TGCGCCAGCAGCTCTTCCGAGGGATCAGAGACCCAGTACTTC. Its protein product is CASSSSEGSETQYF.

The rearrangement joins TRBV6-6 to TRBJ1-2, with 8 bases matching TRBD1. CDR1 is MNHNY, CDR2 SVGAGI, per germline (reference sequence). Unmatched junction bases numbered 13, after V lost 5 bases and J lost 5 bases. The CDR3 has 16 residues. CDR3 sequence (DNA): TGTGCCAGCAGTGCTAAAGGGACAGGAATTTCTTATGGCTACACCTTC. It codes for CASSAKGTGISYGYTF.

The chain uses TRBV6-5 and TRBJ1-5, with D possibly TRBD1 on 6 matching bases. Germline CDR1 is MNHEY and CDR2 is SVGAGI. V lost 4 bases, J lost 6 bases, and 13 bases lay in between. The CDR3 extends over 14 amino acids. In DNA form, the CDR3 reads TGTGCCAGCAGTTCTGGACAGCGGGGTCAGCCCCAGCATTTT. Its translation is CASSSGQRGQPQHF.

The V gene is TRBV7-8, the J gene TRBJ2-1, with TRBD2 identical over 12 bases. V lost 0 bases, J lost 9 bases, and 6 bases stayed unmatched. The CDR3 consists of 16 residues. Per germline, CDR1 SGHVS and CDR2 FQNEAQ. The CDR3 DNA is TGTGCCAGCAGCTTAGCGCTAGCGGGGGGGCTGAGTGAGCAGTTCTTC. It translates to CASSLALAGGLSEQFF. The full variable domain, rest sourced from reference TRBV7-8 and TRBJ2-1, is GAGVSQSPRYKVAKRGQDVALRCDPISGHVSLFWYQQALGQGPEFLTYFQNEAQLDKSGLPSDRFFAERPEGSVSTLKIQRTQQEDSAVYLCASSLALAGGLSEQFFGPGTRLTVL.

CDR3 amino acids: CASLTTTGPNQPQHF. The CDR3, as DNA: TGTGCCAGCCTCACCACGACAGGCCCCAATCAGCCCCAGCATTTT. The chain uses TRBV6-6 and TRBJ1-5, with a possible D match to TRBD1 (6 bases). Trimming took off 8 bases at V and 3 bases at J, with 17 bases between the two ends. Germline CDR1 reads MNHNY; CDR2 reads SVGAGI (reference sequence). The CDR3 runs 15 residues.

The genes are TRBV2 and TRBJ1-3; 8 nucleotides match TRBD1. The length of the CDR3 is 16 residues. With 7 bases clipped from V and 0 bases from J, the junction kept 8 bases outside the gene matches. Germline V gives CDR1 SNHLY, CDR2 FYNNEI. CDR3: CASMGTGIYSGNTIYF. The CDR3 DNA is TGTGCCAGCATGGGGACAGGAATTTACTCTGGAAACACCATATATTTT. The full variable domain, with the rest looked up from reference TRBV2 and TRBJ1-3, is EPEVTQTPSHQVTQMGQEVILRCVPISNHLYFYWYRQILGQKVEFLVSFYNNEISEKSEIFDDQFSVERPDGSNFTLKIRSTKLEDSAMYFCASMGTGIYSGNTIYFGEGSWLTVV.

The rearrangement links TRBV5-1 to TRBJ2-1, with TRBD1 matching 7 bases. Per the germline V gene, CDR1 is SGHRS and CDR2 is YFSETQ. Losses at the gene ends were 4 bases for V and 2 bases for J; bases not matched to a gene: 6. This CDR3 has 15 amino acids. The CDR3 loop is CASSDDRAAYNEQFF. Here the CDR3 DNA reads TGCGCCAGCAGCGACGACAGGGCTGCCTACAATGAGCAGTTCTTC.